Presented here are 2 T cell receptor beta chains from one specimen sequenced in a study of T cells expressing NK-cell markers. Using the 5' RACE reads, TCRdb records one entry per CDR3 protein without DNA. The sample includes 150,000 or so distinct CDR3 sequences. Sequencing input: blood T cells: a sorted CD56 or NKG2C T cell subset, CD4+ or CD8+ T cells, or bulk PBMC T cells (not recorded which). These receptors all come from a woman in her 50s in good health.

V usage is TRBV12-3 or TRBV12-4 and J usage is TRBJ2-1; there is no DNA to check the TCRdb D call of TRBD1. The CDR3 runs to 14 residues. The CDR3 spells CASSSPTSRNEQFF.

This chain uses TRBV3-1 with TRBJ2-1; the TRBD2 assignment by TCRdb is unverifiable without DNA. CDR1 is LGHDT and CDR2 is YNNKEL in the germline V gene (reference sequence). This CDR3 contains 16 residues. CDR3 loop: CASSHTLAGAHGEQFF.